Below are 24 T cell receptor beta chains sequenced from a single sample in a study of T cell repertoires in cytomegalovirus infection. TCRdb reprocessed the reads via MiXCR and lists one record per CDR3 protein. The sample includes 490,000 or so distinct CDR3 sequences, about 11% of them seen just once. Sequencing was carried out using PBMCs. These TCRs come from a human donor in good health (CMV status not recorded). Some clones in this sample may be carry-over from other donors' samples.

This clonotype was detected only a few times. The rearrangement links TRBV15 to TRBJ1-5, with TRBD1 matching over 7 bases. The junction had 4 bases not matched to a gene; V was cut back by 7 bases and J by 7 bases. This CDR3 spans 12 amino acids. Per germline, CDR1 LNHNV and CDR2 YYDKDF (reference sequence). The CDR3 coding sequence is TGTGCCACCACCGTGACAGGGCAGCCCCAGCATTTT. This encodes CATTVTGQPQHF.

The rearrangement joins TRBV3-1 to TRBJ2-1; TRBD1 matches 8 bases. The CDR3 consists of 12 residues. The V and J ends lost 7 bases and 10 bases, in that order; junction bases with no gene match: 6. CDR1 is LGHDT, CDR2 YNNKEL, per germline (reference sequence). The CDR3 protein is CASTPGGFEQFF. As DNA, the CDR3 is TGTGCCAGCACTCCAGGGGGCTTCGAGCAGTTCTTC.

This clonotype occurred many times. The rearrangement joins TRBV11-1 to TRBJ2-2; 8 positions agree with TRBD1. CDR3 size: 15 residues. Germline V lookup: CDR1 SGHAT, CDR2 FQDESV (reference sequence). V shed 5 bases, J shed 6 bases, and the junction held 8 bases outside the gene matches. In DNA form, the CDR3 reads TGTGCCAGCAGCCCCGACAGGGGTCGGTCCGGGGAGCTGTTTTTT. This sequence encodes CASSPDRGRSGELFF.

This clonotype was counted at least ten times. The chain uses TRBV14 and TRBJ1-5; no clear D gene. Between the trimmed V and J ends, which lost 5 bases and 0 bases, there was a span of 8 bases. Germline CDR1 is SGHDN and CDR2 is FVKESK. This CDR3 comprises 14 residues. CDR3 sequence (DNA): TGTGCCAGCAGCACAAAAGGTAGCAATCAGCCCCAGCATTTT. This translates into CASSTKGSNQPQHF.

This clonotype was counted ten times or more. V usage is TRBV18 and J usage is TRBJ2-7; the match to TRBD2 covers 10 bases. The CDR3 extends over 15 amino acids. Trimming took 2 bases from V and 6 from J; bases not matched to a gene: 7. The V gene's germline CDR1 is KGHSH and CDR2 LQKENI. The CDR3 DNA is TGTGCCAGCTCACCAGGCCTAGCGGGAGTTGCCGAGCAGTACTTC. Translating gives CASSPGLAGVAEQYF.

J is TRBJ1-1 and V is TRBV7-9, with a possible D match to TRBD1 (5 bases). The V and J ends lost 5 bases and 5 bases respectively, with 21 bases between them. The CDR3 runs 16 residues. Germline assignment: CDR1 SEHNR and CDR2 FQNEAQ (reference sequence). CDR3 protein: CASSPRRDLRGTEAFF. The CDR3 DNA sequence: TGTGCCAGCAGCCCCCGACGCGATTTACGGGGGACTGAAGCTTTCTTT.

This clonotype occurred many times. This sequence joins TRBV7-3 and TRBJ2-1; TRBD2 aligns across 7 bases. This CDR3 comprises 12 residues. Germline V CDR1 and CDR2: SGHTA, FQGTGA. V lost 5 bases to trimming and J lost 10 bases; unmatched junction nucleotides: 5. CDR3 protein: CASSLTSEEQFF. CDR3 bases: TGTGCCAGCAGCCTTACTAGCGAGGAGCAGTTCTTC.

This clonotype was observed many times. V is TRBV10-3 and J is TRBJ2-7; 11 nucleotides line up with TRBD1. Germline V gives CDR1 ENHRY, CDR2 SYGVKD. The trim removed 0 bases at V and 0 bases at J, leaving 13 bases unmatched. CDR3 size: 20 residues. CDR3 in DNA: TGTGCCATCAGTGAGTCAGGTGGGACAGGGGGTACGTTGAGCTCCTACGAGCAGTACTTC. Its protein product is CAISESGGTGGTLSSYEQYF.

This clonotype showed up many times. The gene calls are TRBV7-9 and TRBJ1-4, with D perhaps matching TRBD1 (6 bases). CDR1 and CDR2 from the germline V gene are SEHNR and FQNEAQ (reference sequence). The CDR3 is 18 residues long. The germline V and J ends were trimmed by 2 bases and 7 bases, with 23 bases remaining between them. CDR3 amino acids: CASSLFPTGTESGEKLFF. CDR3 DNA sequence: TGTGCCAGCAGCTTATTCCCTACAGGGACGGAAAGCGGTGAAAAACTGTTTTTT.

This clonotype was seen ten or more times. V usage is TRBV27 and J usage is TRBJ2-7, with D unresolved. Germline lookup yields CDR1 MNHEY and CDR2 SMNVEV (reference sequence). V dropped 5 bases and J dropped 5 bases, with 22 bases sitting between them. This CDR3 contains 16 residues. DNA of the CDR3: TGTGCCAGCAGTATGGGCCTGACTTTCGATGACCACGAGCAGTACTTC. Its translation: CASSMGLTFDDHEQYF.

This clonotype was recorded at least ten times. The rearrangement joins TRBV10-3 to TRBJ2-2, with D unresolved. Trimming pared 2 bases from V and 6 bases from J, leaving 13 bases between. Germline V lookup: CDR1 ENHRY, CDR2 SYGVKD. The CDR3 is 15 residues long. The DNA for the CDR3 is TGTGCCATCAGTGAGGGTGTCCTGGGGTCCGGGGAGCTGTTTTTT. Translated: CAISEGVLGSGELFF.

The rearrangement links TRBV7-9 to TRBJ1-2, with D perhaps TRBD1 (5 bases). CDR3 length: 15 residues. The germline V gene has CDR1 SEHNR and CDR2 FQNEAQ (reference sequence). V dropped 5 bases and J dropped 9 bases, with 22 bases sitting between them. DNA for the CDR3: TGTGCCAGCAGCCCTCAGGGTTTGGGAGTTAAAAGCTACACCTTC. This translates into CASSPQGLGVKSYTF.

The table lists this clonotype with many counts. V gene TRBV7-7 combines with J gene TRBJ2-3, with D uncertain. V was cut by 1 base and J by 5 bases, with 10 bases left in between. The length of the CDR3 is 14 residues. The V gene's germline CDR1 is SSHAT and CDR2 FNYEAQ (reference sequence). The CDR3 protein is CASSLGTEVDTQYF. The CDR3 region has the DNA TGTGCCAGCAGCTTAGGAACAGAAGTAGATACGCAGTATTTT.

This clonotype occurred many times. The rearrangement joins TRBV6-5 to TRBJ2-5, with TRBD2 identical over 8 bases. This CDR3 contains 18 residues. CDR1 MNHEY and CDR2 SVGAGI come from the germline V gene. J lost 4 bases, V lost 6 bases, and 19 bases had no gene match. The CDR3, as DNA: TGTGCCAGCAGACCCGGGAGGGACCGGGACTTCAACCGAGAGACCCAGTACTTC. This encodes CASRPGRDRDFNRETQYF.

This rearrangement joins TRBV19 to TRBJ1-1; D possibly corresponds to TRBD1 (6 bases). Germline CDR1 and CDR2: LNHDA and SQIVND (reference sequence). The CDR3 contains 12 residues. Trimming took 4 bases from V and 8 from J, leaving 11 bases between them. The CDR3 region is CASSTYRDEAFF. In DNA form, the CDR3 reads TGTGCCAGTAGTACATACAGGGACGAAGCTTTCTTT. The full variable domain, rest sourced from reference TRBV19 and TRBJ1-1, is DGGITQSPKYLFRKEGQNVTLSCEQNLNHDAMYWYRQDPGQGLRLIYYSQIVNDFQKGDIAEGYSVSREKKESFPLTVTSAQKNPTAFYLCASSTYRDEAFFGQGTRLTVV.

This chain connects TRBV6-5 to TRBJ1-5; no firm D call. Germline V gene data show CDR1 as MNHEY and CDR2 as SVGAGI. This CDR3 spans 12 amino acids. V dropped 0 bases and J dropped 9 bases, with 6 bases sitting between them. CDR3 nucleotide sequence: TGTGCCAGCAGTTACTCGACCGGGCCCCAGCATTTT. Its protein is CASSYSTGPQHF.

The chain recombines TRBV18 with TRBJ1-5; a possible D gene is TRBD1 (5 bases). Trimming pared 3 bases from V and 0 bases from J, leaving 12 bases between. Germline CDR1 reads KGHSH; CDR2 reads LQKENI. The CDR3 sequence is 16 residues long. The CDR3 bases are TGTGCCAGCTCACCGCAGGGCTTATATAGCAATCAGCCCCAGCATTTT. As protein: CASSPQGLYSNQPQHF.

The table lists this clonotype with a few counts. V usage is TRBV19 and J usage is TRBJ2-2; a weak D match, TRBD1 (5 bases). The V and J ends lost 3 bases and 2 bases respectively, with 16 bases between them. This CDR3 comprises 17 residues. The germline V gene encodes CDR1 LNHDA and CDR2 SQIVND (reference sequence). The CDR3 here is CASSMEMTALNTGELFF. The DNA of the CDR3 is TGTGCCAGTAGTATGGAAATGACAGCACTCAACACCGGGGAGCTGTTTTTT.

This clonotype has a count of ten or more. The V call is TRBV3-1, the J call TRBJ2-3, with D possibly TRBD2 on 5 matching bases. Germline CDR1 reads LGHDT; CDR2 reads YNNKEL (reference sequence). This CDR3 is 17 amino acids long. The V end was cut by 0 bases, the J end by 4 bases, with 17 bases between. As DNA, the CDR3 is TGTGCCAGCAGCCAAGATGCGGGCGGAGCTTATTCAGATACGCAGTATTTT. Its protein product is CASSQDAGGAYSDTQYF.

This chain uses TRBV10-3 with TRBJ2-7; D is perhaps TRBD2 (6 bases). The ends were cut back, 0 bases at V and 6 bases at J, with 12 bases in the middle. CDR1 is ENHRY, CDR2 SYGVKD, per germline. The CDR3 is made up of 14 amino acids. CDR3 DNA: TGTGCCATCAGTGAGTCACAGGCGGGGCGCGAGCAGTACTTC. This encodes CAISESQAGREQYF.

Ten or more counts support this clonotype. J is TRBJ1-3 and V is TRBV9; TRBD1 matches at 8 bases. Germline assignment: CDR1 SGDLS and CDR2 YYNGEE. V lost 1 base and J lost 4; bases outside the gene matches: 4. CDR3 length: 15 residues. The CDR3 sequence is CASSVQGARGNTIYF. In DNA form, the CDR3 reads TGTGCCAGCAGCGTACAGGGGGCGAGGGGAAACACCATATATTTT. The full variable domain, in which reference TRBV9 and TRBJ1-3 provide the parts outside the CDR3, is DSGVTQTPKHLITATGQRVTLRCSPRSGDLSVYWYQQSLDQGLQFLIQYYNGEERAKGNILERFSAQQFPDLHSELNLSSLELGDSALYFCASSVQGARGNTIYFGEGSWLTVV.

This clonotype has ten or more counts. A junction end diverges from the germline sequence, so it may reflect a read error. The chain employs TRBV5-1 and TRBJ2-3; D remains ambiguous. CDR3 length: 12 amino acids. Germline CDR1 SGHRS, CDR2 YFSETQ. CDR3: CASSLSTDTQYF. CDR3 bases: TGTGCCAGCAGCCTCAGCACAGATACGCAGTATTTT.

This clonotype was observed at least ten times. The CDR3 region is CASSLVSGGAGTQYF. The CDR3, as DNA: TGTGCCAGCAGCTTAGTCAGCGGGGGGGCCGGGACCCAGTACTTC. V and J are TRBV7-6 and TRBJ2-5, with TRBD2 identical over 10 bases. This CDR3 comprises 15 residues. Unmatched junction bases numbered 6, after V lost 1 base and J lost 7 bases. Germline V lookup: CDR1 SGHVS, CDR2 FNYEAQ.

Only one count was recorded for this clonotype. The chain joins TRBV10-3 to TRBJ2-2, with a tentative D call TRBD2 (5 bases). Germline-derived CDR1 and CDR2 are ENHRY and SYGVKD. This CDR3 is built from 17 residues. V lost 2 bases and J lost 0, with 13 bases in between. The CDR3 region is CAISEPPERPNTGELFF. CDR3 in DNA: TGTGCCATCAGTGAGCCCCCGGAGCGGCCGAACACCGGGGAGCTGTTTTTT.